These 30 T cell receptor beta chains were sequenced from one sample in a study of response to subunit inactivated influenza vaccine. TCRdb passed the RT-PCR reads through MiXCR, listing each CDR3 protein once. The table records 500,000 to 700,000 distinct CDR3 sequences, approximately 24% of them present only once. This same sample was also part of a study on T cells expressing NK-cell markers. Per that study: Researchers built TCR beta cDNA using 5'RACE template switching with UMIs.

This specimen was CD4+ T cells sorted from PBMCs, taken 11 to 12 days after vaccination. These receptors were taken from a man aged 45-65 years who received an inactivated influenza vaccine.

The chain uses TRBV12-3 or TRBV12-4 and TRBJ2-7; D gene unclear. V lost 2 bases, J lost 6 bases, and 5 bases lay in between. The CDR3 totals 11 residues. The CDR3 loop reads CASSLSVEQYF. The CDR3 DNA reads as TGTGCCAGCAGTTTATCGGTCGAGCAGTACTTC.

The CDR3 DNA sequence: TGCAGTGCTAGGGGTCCCGCAAGTGGCGAGCAGTACTTC. Its translation is CSARGPASGEQYF. The chain has TRBV20-1 and TRBJ2-7; D remains ambiguous. The CDR3 runs to 13 residues. The V and J ends lost 3 bases and 6 bases respectively, with 15 bases between them. CDR1 is DFQATT and CDR2 is SNEGSKA in the germline V gene (reference sequence).

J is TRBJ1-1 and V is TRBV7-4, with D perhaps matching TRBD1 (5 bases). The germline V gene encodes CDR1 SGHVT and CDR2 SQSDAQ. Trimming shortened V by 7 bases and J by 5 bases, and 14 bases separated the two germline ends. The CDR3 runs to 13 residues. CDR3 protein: CASNSAGITEAFF. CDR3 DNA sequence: TGTGCCAGCAACTCAGCAGGGATTACTGAAGCTTTCTTT.

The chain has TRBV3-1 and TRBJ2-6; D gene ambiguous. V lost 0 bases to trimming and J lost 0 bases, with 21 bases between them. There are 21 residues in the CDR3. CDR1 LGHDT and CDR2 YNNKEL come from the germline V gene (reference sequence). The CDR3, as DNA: TGTGCCAGCAGCCAAGACCGTCCTCTCGGGCCGATCAACTCTGGGGCCAACGTCCTGACTTTC. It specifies CASSQDRPLGPINSGANVLTF. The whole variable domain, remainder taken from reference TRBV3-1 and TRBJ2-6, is DTAVSQTPKYLVTQMGNDKSIKCEQNLGHDTMYWYKQDSKKFLKIMFSYNNKELIINETVPNRFSPKSPDKAHLNLHINSLELGDSAVYFCASSQDRPLGPINSGANVLTFGAGSRLTVL.

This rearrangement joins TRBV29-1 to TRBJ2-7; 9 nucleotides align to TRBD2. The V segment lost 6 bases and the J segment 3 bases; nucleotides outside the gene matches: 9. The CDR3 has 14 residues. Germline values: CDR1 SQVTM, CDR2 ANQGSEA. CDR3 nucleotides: TGCAGCGTCCTCCCCCTAGCGGGACACTACGAGCAGTACTTC. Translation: CSVLPLAGHYEQYF.

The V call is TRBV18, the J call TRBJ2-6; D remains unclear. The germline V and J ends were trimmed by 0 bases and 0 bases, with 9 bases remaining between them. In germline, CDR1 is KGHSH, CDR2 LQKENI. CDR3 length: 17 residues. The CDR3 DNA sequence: TGTGCCAGCTCACCACCGAGGATTGACTCTGGGGCCAACGTCCTGACTTTC. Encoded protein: CASSPPRIDSGANVLTF.

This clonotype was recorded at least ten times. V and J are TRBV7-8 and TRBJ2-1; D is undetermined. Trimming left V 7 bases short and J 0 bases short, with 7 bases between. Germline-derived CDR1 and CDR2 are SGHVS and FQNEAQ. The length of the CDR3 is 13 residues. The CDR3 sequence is CASKWDSYNEQFF. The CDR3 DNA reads TGTGCCAGCAAATGGGACTCCTACAATGAGCAGTTCTTC.

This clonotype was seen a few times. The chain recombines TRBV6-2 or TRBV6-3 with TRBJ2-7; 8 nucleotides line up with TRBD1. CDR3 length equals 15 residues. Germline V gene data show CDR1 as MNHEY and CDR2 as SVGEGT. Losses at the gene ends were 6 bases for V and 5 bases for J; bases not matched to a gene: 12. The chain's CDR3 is CASSPLRTGINEQYF. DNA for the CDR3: TGTGCCAGCAGCCCGCTACGGACAGGGATCAACGAGCAGTACTTC.

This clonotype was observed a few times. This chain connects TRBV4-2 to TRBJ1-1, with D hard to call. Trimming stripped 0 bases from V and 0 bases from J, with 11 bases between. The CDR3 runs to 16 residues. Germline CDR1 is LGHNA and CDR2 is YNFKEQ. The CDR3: CASSQETSTMNTEAFF. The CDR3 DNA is TGTGCCAGCAGCCAAGAGACATCCACCATGAACACTGAAGCTTTCTTT.

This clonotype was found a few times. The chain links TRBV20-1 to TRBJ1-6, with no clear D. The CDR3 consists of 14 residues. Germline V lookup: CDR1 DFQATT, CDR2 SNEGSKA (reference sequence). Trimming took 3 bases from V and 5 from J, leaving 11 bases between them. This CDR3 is CSARGAFDNSPLHF. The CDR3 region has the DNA TGCAGTGCTAGGGGAGCTTTCGATAATTCACCCCTCCACTTT.

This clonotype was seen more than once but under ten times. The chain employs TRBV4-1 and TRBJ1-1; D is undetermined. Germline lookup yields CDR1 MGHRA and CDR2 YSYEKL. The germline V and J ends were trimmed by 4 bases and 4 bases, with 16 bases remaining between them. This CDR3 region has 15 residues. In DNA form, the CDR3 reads TGCGCCAGCAGCCCGGAGGCTGGGGATGGCACTGAAGCTTTCTTT. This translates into CASSPEAGDGTEAFF.

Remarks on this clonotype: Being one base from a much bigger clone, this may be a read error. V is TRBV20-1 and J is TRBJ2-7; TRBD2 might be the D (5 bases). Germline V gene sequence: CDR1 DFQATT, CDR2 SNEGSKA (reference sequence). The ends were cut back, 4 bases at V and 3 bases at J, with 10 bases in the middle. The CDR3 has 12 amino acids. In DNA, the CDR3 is TGCAGTGCTACCGACGGACTCTACGAGCAGTACTTC. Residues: CSATDGLYEQYF.

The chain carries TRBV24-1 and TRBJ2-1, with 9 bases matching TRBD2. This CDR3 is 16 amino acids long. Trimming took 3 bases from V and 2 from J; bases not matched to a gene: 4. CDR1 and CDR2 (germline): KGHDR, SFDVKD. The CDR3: CATSDGGGGTYNEQFF. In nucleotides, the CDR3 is TGTGCCACCAGTGATGGCGGGGGGGGGACCTACAATGAGCAGTTCTTC.

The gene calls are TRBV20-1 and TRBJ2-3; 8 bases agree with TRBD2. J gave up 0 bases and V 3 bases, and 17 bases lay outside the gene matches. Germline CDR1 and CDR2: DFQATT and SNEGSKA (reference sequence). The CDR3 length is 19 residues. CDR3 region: CSASGNGGDGSSSTDTQYF. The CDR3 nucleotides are TGCAGTGCTAGTGGAAACGGGGGGGATGGATCTTCGAGCACAGATACGCAGTATTTT.

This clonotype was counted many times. The CDR3 loop is CASRAPTGSSTDTQYF. As DNA, the CDR3 is TGTGCCAGCAGAGCCCCGACAGGGTCCAGCACAGATACGCAGTATTTT. The chain joins TRBV12-3 or TRBV12-4 to TRBJ2-3; 7 bases match TRBD1. CDR3 length: 16 residues. Trimming at V came to 6 bases and at J to 0 bases, leaving 9 bases not matched to a gene.

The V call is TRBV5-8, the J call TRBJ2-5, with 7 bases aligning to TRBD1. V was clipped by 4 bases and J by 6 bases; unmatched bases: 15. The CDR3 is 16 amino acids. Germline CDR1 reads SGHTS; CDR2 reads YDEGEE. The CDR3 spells CASSPLSSQGMQTQYF. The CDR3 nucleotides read TGTGCCAGCAGCCCCCTCTCGTCACAGGGGATGCAGACCCAGTACTTC.

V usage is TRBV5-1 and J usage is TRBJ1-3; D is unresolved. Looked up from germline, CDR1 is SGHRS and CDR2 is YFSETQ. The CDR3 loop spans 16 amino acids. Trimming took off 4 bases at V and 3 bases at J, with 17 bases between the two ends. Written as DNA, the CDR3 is TGCGCCAGCAGCCCACATACGAGGGCAGGTGGAAACACCATATATTTT. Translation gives CASSPHTRAGGNTIYF.

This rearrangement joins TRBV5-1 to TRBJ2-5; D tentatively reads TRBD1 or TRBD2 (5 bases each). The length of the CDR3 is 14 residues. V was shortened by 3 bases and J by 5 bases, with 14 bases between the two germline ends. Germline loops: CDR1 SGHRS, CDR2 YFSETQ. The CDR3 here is CASSSGRLGETQYF. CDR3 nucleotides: TGCGCCAGCAGCTCGGGACGCCTCGGGGAGACCCAGTACTTC.

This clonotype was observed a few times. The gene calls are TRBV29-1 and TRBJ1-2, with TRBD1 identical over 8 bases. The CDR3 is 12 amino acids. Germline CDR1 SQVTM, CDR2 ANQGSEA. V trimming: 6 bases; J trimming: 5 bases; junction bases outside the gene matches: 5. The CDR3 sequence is CSVETGEYGYTF. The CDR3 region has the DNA TGCAGCGTCGAGACAGGGGAATATGGCTACACCTTC.

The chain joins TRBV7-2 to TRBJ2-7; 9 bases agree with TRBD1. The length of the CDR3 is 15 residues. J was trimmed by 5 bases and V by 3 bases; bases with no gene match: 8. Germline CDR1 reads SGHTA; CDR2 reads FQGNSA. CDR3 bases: TGTGCCAGCAGCTTGTTCCGGGACAGGGTGAACGAGCAGTACTTC. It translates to CASSLFRDRVNEQYF.

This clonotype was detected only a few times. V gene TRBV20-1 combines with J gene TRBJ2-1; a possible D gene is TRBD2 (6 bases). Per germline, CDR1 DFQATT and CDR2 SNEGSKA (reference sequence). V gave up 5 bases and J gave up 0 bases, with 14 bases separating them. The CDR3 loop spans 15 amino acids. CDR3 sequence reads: CSAPGLSHSYNEQFF. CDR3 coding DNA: TGCAGTGCTCCAGGACTATCCCACTCCTACAATGAGCAGTTCTTC.

CDR3 coding DNA: TGTGCCAGCAGAGCGGATCGGGCAACTAATGAAAAACTGTTTTTT. This translates into CASRADRATNEKLFF. The V call is TRBV27, the J call TRBJ1-4; D is ambiguous. The CDR3 has 15 amino acids. CDR1 and CDR2 (germline): MNHEY, SMNVEV (reference sequence). V gave up 6 bases and J gave up 0 bases, with 11 bases separating them.

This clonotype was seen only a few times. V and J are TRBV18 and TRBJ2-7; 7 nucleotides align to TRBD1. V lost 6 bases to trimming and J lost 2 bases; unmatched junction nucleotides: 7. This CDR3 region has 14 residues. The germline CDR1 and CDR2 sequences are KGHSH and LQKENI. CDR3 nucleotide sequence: TGTGCCAGCTCCCTGACAGGGAGAACCTACGAGCAGTACTTC. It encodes CASSLTGRTYEQYF.

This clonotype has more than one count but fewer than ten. The DNA for the CDR3 is TGCAGTGCTAGCGCTGGGTTCGGTGAAGCTTTCTTT. This gives the protein CSASAGFGEAFF. The chain employs TRBV20-1 and TRBJ1-1, with no clear D. Germline CDR1 reads DFQATT; CDR2 reads SNEGSKA (reference sequence). Trimming took off 3 bases at V and 7 bases at J, with 12 bases between the two ends. The CDR3 is 12 amino acids.

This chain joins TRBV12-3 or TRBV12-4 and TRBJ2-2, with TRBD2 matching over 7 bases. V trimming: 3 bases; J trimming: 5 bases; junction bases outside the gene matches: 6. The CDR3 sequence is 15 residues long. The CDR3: CASSFPEGGTGELFF. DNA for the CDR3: TGTGCCAGCAGTTTCCCAGAGGGAGGGACCGGGGAGCTGTTTTTT.

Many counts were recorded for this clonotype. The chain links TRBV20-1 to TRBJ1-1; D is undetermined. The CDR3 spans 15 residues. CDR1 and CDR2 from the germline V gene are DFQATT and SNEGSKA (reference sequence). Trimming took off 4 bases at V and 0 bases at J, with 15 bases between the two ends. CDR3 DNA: TGCAGTGCTACACAGAAAGGACGGATGAACACTGAAGCTTTCTTT. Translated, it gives CSATQKGRMNTEAFF.

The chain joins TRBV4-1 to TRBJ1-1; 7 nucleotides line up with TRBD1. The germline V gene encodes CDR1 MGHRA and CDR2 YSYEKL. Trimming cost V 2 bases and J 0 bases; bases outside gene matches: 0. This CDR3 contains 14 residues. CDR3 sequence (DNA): TGCGCCAGCAGCCAACAGGGGGTGAACACTGAAGCTTTCTTT. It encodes CASSQQGVNTEAFF.

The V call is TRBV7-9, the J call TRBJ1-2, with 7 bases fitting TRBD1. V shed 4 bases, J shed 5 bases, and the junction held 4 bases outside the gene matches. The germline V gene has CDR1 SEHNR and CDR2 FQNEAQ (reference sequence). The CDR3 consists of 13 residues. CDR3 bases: TGTGCCAGCAGCTCGATCAGGGGGTATGGCTACACCTTC. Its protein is CASSSIRGYGYTF.

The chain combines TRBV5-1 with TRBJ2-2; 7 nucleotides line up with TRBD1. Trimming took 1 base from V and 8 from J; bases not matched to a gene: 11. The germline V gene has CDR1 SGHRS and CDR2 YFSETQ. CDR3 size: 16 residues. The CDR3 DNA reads TGCGCCAGCAGCTTGCAATTACAGGGGCAATCGGGGGAGCTGTTTTTT. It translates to CASSLQLQGQSGELFF. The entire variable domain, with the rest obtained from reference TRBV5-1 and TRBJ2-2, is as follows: KAGVTQTPRYLIKTRGQQVTLSCSPISGHRSVSWYQQTPGQGLQFLFEYFSETQRNKGNFPGRFSGRQFSNSRSEMNVSTLELGDSALYLCASSLQLQGQSGELFFGEGSRLTVL.

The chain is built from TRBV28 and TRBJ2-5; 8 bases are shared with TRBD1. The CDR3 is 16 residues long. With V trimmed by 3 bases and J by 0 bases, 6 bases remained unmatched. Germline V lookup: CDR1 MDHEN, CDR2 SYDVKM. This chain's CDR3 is CASSFSTGGYQETQYF. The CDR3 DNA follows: TGTGCCAGCAGTTTTAGCACAGGGGGGTACCAAGAGACCCAGTACTTC.